Listed below are T cell receptor beta chains from one sample, sequenced in a study of blood T cell repertoires in COVID-19. Measured with immunoSEQ multiplex PCR; TCRdb has only the in-frame clones, and not every one. The sample carries some 200,000 clones, 85% to 90% recorded once. Specimen: peripheral blood. The receptor source for this set is a man between 40 and 49 years old with active or convalescent COVID-19. Each CDR3 is given with its conserved first and last residue.

V gene: TRBV9; J gene: TRBJ1-4; CDR3 protein: CASSATGTTNEKLFF
V gene: TRBV9; J gene: TRBJ1-1; CDR3 protein: CASSVLPAVRVRDLNTEAFF
V gene: TRBV12-3/TRBV12-4; J gene: TRBJ2-1; CDR3 protein: CASSFGYNEQFF
V gene: TRBV27; J gene: TRBJ1-6; CDR3 protein: CASSPGTVFNSPLHF
V gene: TRBV18; J gene: TRBJ2-3; CDR3 protein: CASSSDSLPSDTQYF
V gene: TRBV2; J gene: TRBJ1-2; CDR3 protein: CASSERQNYGYTF
V gene: TRBV10-1; J gene: TRBJ1-2; CDR3 protein: CASSSRRQRDYGYTF
V gene: TRBV2; J gene: TRBJ1-1; CDR3 protein: CASIFGGSGAEAFF
V gene: TRBV6-5; J gene: TRBJ1-2; CDR3 protein: CASISRGTYYGYTF
V gene: TRBV19; J gene: TRBJ1-1; CDR3 protein: CASSIGRTDTEAFF
V gene: TRBV28; J gene: TRBJ2-3; CDR3 protein: CASSLGGSATDTQYF
V gene: TRBV5-1; J gene: TRBJ2-1; CDR3 protein: CASRIGGVYNEQFF
V gene: TRBV4-1; J gene: TRBJ1-1; CDR3 protein: CASSPRQGRGTEAFF
V gene: TRBV19; J gene: TRBJ2-7; CDR3 protein: CASNPTEFYEQYF
V gene: TRBV7-9; J gene: TRBJ1-3; CDR3 protein: CAGSGGLLESTIYF
V gene: TRBV4-2; J gene: TRBJ2-7; CDR3 protein: CASSQVVGAATDYEQYF
V gene: TRBV28; J gene: TRBJ1-2; CDR3 protein: CANQASGYGYTF
V gene: TRBV12-5; J gene: TRBJ1-2; CDR3 protein: CASGKTPPFGYGYTF
V gene: TRBV24-1; J gene: TRBJ1-2; CDR3 protein: CATSEAGDNGYTF
V gene: TRBV28; J gene: TRBJ1-3; CDR3 protein: CASSQGQGNTIYF